These T cell receptor beta chains were read from a single sample in a study of T cell responses to AZD1222 COVID-19 vaccine. Using immunoSEQ multiplex PCR, the repertoire was profiled, and TCRdb retains in-frame clones only, with some absent. The profile shows some 150,000 clones, more than 70% of them singletons. The sample in question was peripheral blood, obtained 28 days after the second AZD1222 dose. Source of these receptors: an adult who received the AZD1222 COVID-19 vaccine. Both conserved end residues are part of each CDR3. The order of the fields is clone size, V gene, J gene, D gene, CDR3 protein, CDR3 DNA. The D gene is left open where the match is weak. Expanded clones are given a class, and other clones once, few, many or no size at all.

>.|TRBV18|TRBJ1-2|TRBD1
CASSPGTVYGYTF
TGTGCCAGCTCACCCGGGACAGTCTATGGCTACACCTTC
>few|TRBV18|TRBJ2-7|.
CASSPHPGSYEQYF
TGTGCCAGCTCACCCCATCCAGGATCCTACGAGCAGTACTTC
>.|TRBV10-3|TRBJ1-2|.
CAISELQGRDHGYTF
TGTGCCATCAGTGAGCTCCAGGGCAGGGATCATGGCTACACCTTC
>.|TRBV2|TRBJ2-5|.
CATSALQTQYF
TGTGCCACTAGCGCACTTCAGACCCAGTACTTC
>.|TRBV10-3|TRBJ1-6|.
CATREERESPLHF
TGTGCCACTCGGGAGGAAAGGGAGTCACCCCTCCACTTT
>.|TRBV18|TRBJ1-1|TRBD1
CASSPPGSGGIGNTEAFF
TGTGCCAGCTCACCACCGGGGTCAGGGGGTATCGGGAACACTGAAGCTTTCTTT
>few|TRBV5-6|TRBJ2-7|TRBD1
CASSSMGQGWYEQYF
TGTGCCAGCTCCTCAATGGGACAGGGGTGGTACGAGCAGTACTTC
>once|TRBV11-2|TRBJ1-2|.
CASSKGVYGYTF
TGTGCCAGCAGCAAGGGAGTCTATGGCTACACCTTC
>.|TRBV25-1|TRBJ2-5|TRBD2
CASSQGLAGWVQTQYF
TGTGCCAGCAGCCAGGGACTAGCGGGGTGGGTTCAGACCCAGTACTTC
>.|TRBV10-2|TRBJ1-2|.
CASSESRGALYGYTF
TGCGCCAGCAGTGAGTCTAGGGGGGCTCTCTATGGCTACACCTTC
>.|TRBV30|TRBJ1-1|.
CAWSGPSEEAFF
TGTGCCTGGAGCGGCCCGTCGGAGGAAGCTTTCTTT
>.|TRBV5-1|TRBJ2-7|.
CASSLGVRQGGEQYF
TGCGCCAGCAGCTTGGGAGTTAGACAGGGAGGCGAGCAGTACTTC
>.|TRBV12-5|TRBJ2-2|.
CASGLGLSGELFF
TGTGCTAGTGGTTTGGGCCTATCCGGGGAGCTGTTTTTT
>.|TRBV6-2/TRBV6-3|TRBJ2-5|.
CASSYYRAQETQYF
TGTGCCAGCAGTTATTACCGGGCGCAAGAGACCCAGTACTTC
>.|TRBV27|TRBJ2-7|.
CASSRRGRSWEQYF
TGTGCCAGCAGTCGCCGGGGCAGATCTTGGGAGCAGTACTTC
>.|TRBV5-4|TRBJ1-2|.
CASSAFLSGYTF
TGTGCCAGCAGCGCCTTCCTGAGTGGCTACACCTTC
>.|TRBV15|TRBJ2-1|TRBD1
CATIVDIGQGSYEQFF
TGTGCCACCATTGTCGACATCGGACAGGGGTCTTATGAGCAGTTCTTC
>.|TRBV27|TRBJ2-3|.
CASSPILKTGITTDTQYF
TGTGCCAGCAGTCCAATTTTGAAAACAGGGATCACCACAGATACGCAGTATTTT
>.|TRBV30|TRBJ1-4|.
CAWGPQGPNEKLFF
TGTGCCTGGGGGCCCCAGGGTCCTAATGAAAAACTGTTTTTT
>once|TRBV20-1|TRBJ2-7|.
CSATGLYEQYF
TGCAGTGCCACGGGACTCTACGAGCAGTACTTC
>.|TRBV4-1|TRBJ1-5|.
CASRPNTGKDQPQHF
TGCGCCAGCAGGCCCAATACAGGGAAGGATCAGCCCCAGCATTTT
>.|TRBV3-1/TRBV3-2|TRBJ2-5|.
CASSLIVETQYF
TGTGCCAGCAGCCTCATAGTGGAGACCCAGTACTTC
>.|TRBV7-2|TRBJ1-1|.
CASSLRGWTEAFF
TGTGCCAGCAGCTTAAGGGGGTGGACTGAAGCTTTCTTT
>.|TRBV3-1/TRBV3-2|TRBJ1-1|TRBD1
CASSPRGSGGAEAFF
TGTGCCAGCAGCCCGAGGGGGTCAGGGGGGGCTGAAGCTTTCTTT
>.|TRBV28|TRBJ2-3|TRBD2
CANSGGGSDTQYF
TGTGCCAACAGCGGGGGGGGTTCAGATACGCAGTATTTT
>few|TRBV15|TRBJ1-3|.
CATSRPFSGNTIYF
TGTGCCACCAGCAGGCCGTTCTCTGGAAACACCATATATTTT
>.|TRBV7-8|TRBJ1-2|TRBD1
CASSLQTGANYGYTF
TGTGCCAGCAGCCTACAGACAGGGGCTAACTATGGCTACACCTTC
>.|TRBV5-1|TRBJ2-3|.
CASSLATTTDTQYF
TGCGCCAGCAGCTTGGCGACAACCACAGATACGCAGTATTTT
>.|TRBV21-1|TRBJ1-5|.
CASKQGRNQPQHF
TGTGCCAGCAAACAGGGCCGCAATCAGCCCCAGCATTTT
>once|TRBV4-1|TRBJ2-2|.
CASNRYIGGELFF
TGCGCCAGCAACCGGTACATCGGGGGGGAGCTGTTTTTT
>.|TRBV19|TRBJ1-5|.
CASSIDQDQPQHF
TGTGCCAGTAGTATAGATCAAGATCAGCCCCAGCATTTT
>.|TRBV9|TRBJ2-7|TRBD2
CASSVGASGAGEQYF
TGTGCCAGCAGCGTAGGGGCTAGCGGGGCGGGGGAGCAGTACTTC
>.|TRBV5-1|TRBJ1-5|.
CASSLTGNNQPQHF
TGCGCCAGCAGCCTGACAGGAAACAATCAGCCCCAGCATTTT
>.|TRBV27|TRBJ1-2|TRBD1
CASSLSGTGDIYGYTF
TGTGCCAGCAGTTTATCCGGGACAGGGGATATTTATGGCTACACCTTC
>.|TRBV15|TRBJ1-6|.
CATSRGQQNNSPLHF
TGTGCCACCAGCAGAGGACAGCAGAATAATTCACCCCTCCACTTT
>.|TRBV5-1|TRBJ1-4|.
CASSPRGGSEKLFF
TGCGCCAGCAGCCCCCGCGGAGGGTCCGAAAAACTGTTTTTT
>.|TRBV5-4|TRBJ2-7|TRBD1
CASSPAKGQGPYEQYF
TGTGCCAGCAGTCCCGCGAAGGGACAGGGCCCCTACGAGCAGTACTTC
>.|TRBV6-6|TRBJ2-7|.
CASSYSGSYEQYF
TGTGCCAGCAGTTACTCCGGGAGCTACGAGCAGTACTTC
>.|TRBV5-6|TRBJ1-2|.
CASSIGAGTTGYYGYTF
TGTGCCAGCAGCATCGGGGCAGGGACAACAGGGTACTATGGCTACACCTTC
>.|TRBV6-6|TRBJ2-3|.
CASSYRRPDTDTQYF
TGTGCCAGCAGTTACAGACGGCCTGACACAGATACGCAGTATTTT
>.|TRBV5-1|TRBJ2-7|.
CASSLELGQQYF
TGCGCCAGCAGCTTGGAACTAGGGCAGCAGTACTTC
>.|TRBV19|TRBJ2-3|TRBD2
CASSRTSGSTDTQYF
TGTGCCAGTAGTAGGACTAGCGGGAGCACAGATACGCAGTATTTT
>.|TRBV4-1|TRBJ1-1|.
CASSQDQGSLIEAFF
TGCGCCAGCAGCCAAGATCAGGGGTCCCTGATTGAAGCTTTCTTT
>.|TRBV5-4|TRBJ1-4|.
CASSLGETANEKLFF
TGTGCCAGCAGCTTGGGGGAGACGGCTAATGAAAAACTGTTTTTT